Below, one TCR beta chain is given with its context. Its target antigen remains unknown. No base qualities exist here, and no much larger clone lies one base off it. Its CDR3 holds 16 amino acids, cysteine through phenylalanine. This entry keeps only the CDR3 DNA: 48 bases, framed from base 1. Sequences SGDLS (CDR1) and YYNGEE (CDR2) are obtained from the germline V gene. Trimming leaves V shorter by 7 bases and J shorter by 2 bases, with the junction holding 13 bases beyond the gene matches. The data were obtained in a study of somatic mutations in cytotoxic T cells in rheumatoid arthritis (dated by TCRdb to about 2017). Regarding the study in general: Patient peripheral blood (around 30 ml EDTA) was drawn right after diagnosis and before any treatment started. Some V beta antibody-stained T-cell populations were flow-sorted on a FACSAria II or Sony SH800 at nearly 100% purity, and sorted V beta1+ cells also underwent TCRB sequencing. The study asked whether expanded CD8+ T-cell clones in newly diagnosed, untreated rheumatoid arthritis carry somatic mutations, and used TCRB deep sequencing to characterize clonality. TCRB deep sequencing covered approximately 64 patients with rheumatoid arthritis along with about 20 healthy controls. The median ages of the patient and control groups were essentially identical.

The immunoSEQ assay was applied to genomic DNA for TCRB CDR3 sequencing. As for the original processing: When patient CD8+ clones exceeding 1% were checked against published virus-specific TCRB sequences, only a few matched. Analyses were restricted to productive TCRB rearrangements. Clonality was calculated as a Shannon entropy-based productive clonality index, and a clone was defined by a unique TCRB CDR3 sequence. The template counts of each clone relative to the total templates per sample were used to calculate repertoire overlap between two samples. A correlation with a Spearman r of approximately 0.6 was found between V-gene usage by flow cytometry and V-gene usage by TCRB sequencing. What TCRdb holds here is the immuneACCESS table cut down to in-frame rearrangements. Part of the clones is not present; checked against another copy, under half of the missing clones reflect an unresolved V gene, and the others are unexplained. The V and J calls and clone size come from that table; D and trimming were worked out from the DNA. For this sample there are 15,000 to 20,000 clones; approximately 84% appear just once. The ten largest clones capture around 9.3% of the sample.

Flow cytometry confirmed the purity of CD4+ and CD8+ cells that had been isolated by positive magnetic bead selection on an AutoMACS. Clonal expansions were first screened by flow cytometry with a TCR V beta antibody panel, then characterized by TCRB deep sequencing of sorted CD8+ fractions. Peripheral blood mononuclear cells were obtained using density gradient separation with Ficoll-Paque PLUS. Nucleospin Tissue or Tissue XS kits were used to extract DNA from CD4-enriched, CD8-enriched or PBMC samples, and a Qubit 2.0 fluorometer was used for quantification. The paper as a whole reports these results and caveats: In about an eighth of the roughly 65 patients, more than 20% of CD8+ cells belonged to the largest CD8+ clone, while several identical CD8+ TCRB sequences were shared between blood and synovial fluid. An increase of CD8+ clonality with age was seen in patients (Spearman r ~ 0.49) but not in healthy controls. Rheumatoid arthritis patients and age-matched healthy controls did not significantly differ in CD8+ T-cell clonality. The expanded CD8+ clones had unknown antigen targets, and not appearing in virus-specific databases did not rule out that they were virus-specific. The slight TRBV07 underrepresentation in patients was not adjusted for multiple comparisons.

Material for sequencing was CD8+ T cells sorted from blood. This receptor was identified in an adult with rheumatoid arthritis. The rearrangement joined TRBV9 to TRBJ2-3; 7 bases in between match TRBD2. Here is the DNA: TGTGCCAGCGCCCTGGGGGATAGCGGGTTCACAGATACGCAGTATTTT. Translation gives CASALGDSGFTDTQYF.